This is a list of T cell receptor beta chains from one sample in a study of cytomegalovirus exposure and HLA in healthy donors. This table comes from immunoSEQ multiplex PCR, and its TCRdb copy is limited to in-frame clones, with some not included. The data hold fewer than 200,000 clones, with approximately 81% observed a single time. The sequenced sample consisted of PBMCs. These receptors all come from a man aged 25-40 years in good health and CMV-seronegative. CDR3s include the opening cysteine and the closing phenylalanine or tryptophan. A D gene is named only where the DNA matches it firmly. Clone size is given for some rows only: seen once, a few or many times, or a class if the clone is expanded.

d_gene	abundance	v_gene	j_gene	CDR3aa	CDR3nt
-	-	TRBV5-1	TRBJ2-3	CASSWGSTGVTDTQYF	TGCGCCAGCAGCTGGGGCTCGACAGGAGTCACAGATACGCAGTATTTT
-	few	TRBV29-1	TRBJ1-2	CSVSQANLYGYTF	TGCAGCGTTTCTCAGGCAAACCTCTATGGCTACACCTTC
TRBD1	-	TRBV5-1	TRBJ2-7	CASSQGTGGNEQYF	TGCGCCAGCAGCCAAGGGACAGGGGGCAACGAGCAGTACTTC
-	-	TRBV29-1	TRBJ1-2	CSVGGDYGYTF	TGCAGCGTAGGGGGTGACTATGGCTACACCTTC
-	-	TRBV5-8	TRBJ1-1	CASVRGMYTEAFF	TGTGCCAGTGTCAGGGGAATGTACACTGAAGCTTTCTTT
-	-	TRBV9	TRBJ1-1	CASSPWTDPTYLEAFF	TGTGCCAGCAGCCCTTGGACAGACCCAACGTACCTTGAAGCTTTCTTT
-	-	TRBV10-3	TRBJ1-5	CAISESGGPGGNQPQHF	TGCGCCATCAGTGAGTCGGGCGGCCCCGGGGGCAATCAGCCCCAGCATTTT
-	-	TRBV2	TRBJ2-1	CASSEFGTGVNEQFF	TGTGCCAGCAGTGAATTTGGCACGGGGGTGAATGAGCAGTTCTTC
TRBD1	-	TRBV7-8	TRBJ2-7	CASSFGSGGPIYEQYF	TGTGCCAGCAGCTTTGGATCAGGGGGACCCATCTACGAGCAGTACTTC
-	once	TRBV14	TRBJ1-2	CASSQEHRVLSGYTF	TGTGCCAGCAGCCAAGAACACAGGGTGCTCTCTGGCTACACCTTC
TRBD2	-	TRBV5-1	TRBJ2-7	CASSPGLAGGPGYEQYF	TGCGCCAGCAGCCCTGGACTAGCGGGAGGGCCCGGTTACGAGCAGTACTTC
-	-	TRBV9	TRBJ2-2	CASSVLRGDGELFF	TGTGCCAGCAGCGTATTGCGAGGAGACGGGGAGCTGTTTTTT
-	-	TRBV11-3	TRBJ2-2	CASSKGGVGTGELFF	TGTGCCAGCAGCAAAGGCGGGGTGGGAACCGGGGAGCTGTTTTTT
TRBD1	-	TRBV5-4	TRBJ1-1	CASSGRGLRTEAFF	TGTGCCAGCAGCGGCAGGGGGCTGCGCACTGAAGCTTTCTTT
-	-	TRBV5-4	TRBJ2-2	CASSSALGGSGELFF	TGTGCCAGCAGCTCGGCGCTGGGGGGATCCGGGGAGCTGTTTTTT
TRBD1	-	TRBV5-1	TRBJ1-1	CASSLETGSEAFF	TGCGCCAGCAGCTTGGAGACAGGGAGCGAAGCTTTCTTT
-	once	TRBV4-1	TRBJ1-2	CASSQEGQGWGYTF	TGCGCCAGCAGCCAAGAGGGGCAGGGCTGGGGCTACACCTTC
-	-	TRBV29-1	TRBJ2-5	CSVGLVHF	TGCAGCGTTGGGCTGGTGCACTTC
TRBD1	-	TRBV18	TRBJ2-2	CASSPMTGGTGELFF	TGTGCCAGCTCACCGATGACAGGGGGCACCGGGGAGCTGTTTTTT
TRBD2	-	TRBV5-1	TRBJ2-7	CASRPSGPSYEQYF	TGCGCCAGCAGGCCTAGCGGGCCCTCCTACGAGCAGTACTTC
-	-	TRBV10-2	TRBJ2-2	CASRGTADNTGELFF	TGCGCCAGCCGCGGGACAGCCGATAACACCGGGGAGCTGTTTTTT
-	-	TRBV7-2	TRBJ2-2	CASSPGLINTGELFF	TGTGCCAGCAGCCCGGGACTGATTAACACCGGGGAGCTGTTTTTT
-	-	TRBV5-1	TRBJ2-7	CASSRSKGAYEQYF	TGCGCCAGCAGCCGATCAAAAGGGGCCTACGAGCAGTACTTC
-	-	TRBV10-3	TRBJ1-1	CAIGGGRTEAFF	TGTGCCATAGGGGGGGGTAGGACTGAAGCTTTCTTT
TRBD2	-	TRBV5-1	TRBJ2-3	CASGYRTSGGTDTQYF	TGCGCCAGCGGGTACCGGACTAGCGGGGGCACAGATACGCAGTATTTT
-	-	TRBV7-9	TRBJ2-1	CASSGGGSEQFF	TGTGCCAGCAGCGGGGGGGGCAGTGAGCAGTTCTTC
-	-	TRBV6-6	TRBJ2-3	CASSPTPNTQYF	TGTGCCAGCAGTCCGACACCAAATACGCAGTATTTT